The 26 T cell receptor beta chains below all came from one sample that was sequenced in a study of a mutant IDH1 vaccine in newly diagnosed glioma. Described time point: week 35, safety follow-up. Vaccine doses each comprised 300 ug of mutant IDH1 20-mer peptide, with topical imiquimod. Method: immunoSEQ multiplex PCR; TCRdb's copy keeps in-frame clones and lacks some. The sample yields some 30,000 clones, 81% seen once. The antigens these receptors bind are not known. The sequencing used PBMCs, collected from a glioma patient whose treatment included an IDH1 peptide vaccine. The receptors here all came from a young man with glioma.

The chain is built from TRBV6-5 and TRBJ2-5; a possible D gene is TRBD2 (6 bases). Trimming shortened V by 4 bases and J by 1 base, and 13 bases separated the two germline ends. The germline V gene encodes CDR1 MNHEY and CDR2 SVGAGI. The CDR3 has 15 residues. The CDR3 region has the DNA TGTGCCAGCAGTTGGGCCCGCGGGGTCCAAGAGACCCAGTACTTC. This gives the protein CASSWARGVQETQYF.

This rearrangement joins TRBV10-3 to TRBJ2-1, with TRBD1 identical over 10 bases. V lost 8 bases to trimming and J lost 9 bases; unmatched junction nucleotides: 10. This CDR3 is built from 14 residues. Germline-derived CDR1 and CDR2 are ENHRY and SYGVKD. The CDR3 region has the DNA TGTGCCATCCGAGGGACAGGGGATGGCAGTGAGCAGTTCTTC. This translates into CAIRGTGDGSEQFF.

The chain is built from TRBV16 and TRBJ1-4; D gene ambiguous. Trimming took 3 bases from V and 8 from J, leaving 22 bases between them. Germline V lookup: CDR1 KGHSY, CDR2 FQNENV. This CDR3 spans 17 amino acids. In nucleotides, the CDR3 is TGTGCCAGCAGCCATGGACTTAACTGGTACAGCACCGAAAAACTGTTTTTT. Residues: CASSHGLNWYSTEKLFF.

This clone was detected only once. This CDR3 reads CASAPWGGGELFF. The CDR3 DNA sequence: TGTGCCAGCGCACCTTGGGGAGGAGGGGAGCTGTTTTTT. The chain uses TRBV7-9 and TRBJ2-2; D is perhaps TRBD2 (6 bases). This CDR3 is built from 13 residues. Deletions cut 8 bases from V and 8 bases from J, with 15 bases between. The germline V gene has CDR1 SEHNR and CDR2 FQNEAQ (reference sequence).

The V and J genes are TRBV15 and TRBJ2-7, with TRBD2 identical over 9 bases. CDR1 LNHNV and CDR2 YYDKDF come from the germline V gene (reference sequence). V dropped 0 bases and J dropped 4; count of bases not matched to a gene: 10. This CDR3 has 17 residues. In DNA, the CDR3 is TGTGCCACCAGCAGAGATAAGGCGGGGGGGTTTCCTTACGAGCAGTACTTC. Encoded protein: CATSRDKAGGFPYEQYF.

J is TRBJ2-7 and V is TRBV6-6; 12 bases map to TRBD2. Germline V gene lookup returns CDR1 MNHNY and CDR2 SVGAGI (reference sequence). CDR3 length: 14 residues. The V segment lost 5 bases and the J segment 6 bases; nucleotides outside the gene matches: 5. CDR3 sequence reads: CASSRTSGIFEQYF. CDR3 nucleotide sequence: TGTGCCAGCAGTCGGACTAGCGGGATCTTCGAGCAGTACTTC.

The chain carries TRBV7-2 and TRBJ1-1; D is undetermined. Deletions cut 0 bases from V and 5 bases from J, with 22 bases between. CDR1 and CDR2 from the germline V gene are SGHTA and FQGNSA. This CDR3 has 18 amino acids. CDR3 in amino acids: CASSLAWALSPSGTEAFF. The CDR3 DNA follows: TGTGCCAGCAGCTTAGCGTGGGCCCTTTCCCCGTCTGGGACTGAAGCTTTCTTT.

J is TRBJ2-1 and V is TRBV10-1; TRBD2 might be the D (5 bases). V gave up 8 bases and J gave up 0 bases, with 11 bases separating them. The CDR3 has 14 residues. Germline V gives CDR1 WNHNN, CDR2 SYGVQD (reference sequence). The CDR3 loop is CASRESSSYNEQFF. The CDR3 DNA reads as TGCGCCAGCCGGGAATCGAGCTCCTACAATGAGCAGTTCTTC.

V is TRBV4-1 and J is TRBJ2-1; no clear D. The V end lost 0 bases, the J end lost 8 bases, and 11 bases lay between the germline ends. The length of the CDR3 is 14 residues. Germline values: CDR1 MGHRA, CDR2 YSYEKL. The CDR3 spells CASSQDVSVDEQFF. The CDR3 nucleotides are TGCGCCAGCAGCCAAGATGTTTCGGTAGATGAGCAGTTCTTC.

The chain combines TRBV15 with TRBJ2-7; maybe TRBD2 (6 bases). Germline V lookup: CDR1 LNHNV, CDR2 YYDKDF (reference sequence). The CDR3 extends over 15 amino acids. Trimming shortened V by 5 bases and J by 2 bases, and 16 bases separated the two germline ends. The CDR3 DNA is TGTGCCACCAGCGCCTACTCCGGGGGTGCCTACGAGCAGTACTTC. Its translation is CATSAYSGGAYEQYF.

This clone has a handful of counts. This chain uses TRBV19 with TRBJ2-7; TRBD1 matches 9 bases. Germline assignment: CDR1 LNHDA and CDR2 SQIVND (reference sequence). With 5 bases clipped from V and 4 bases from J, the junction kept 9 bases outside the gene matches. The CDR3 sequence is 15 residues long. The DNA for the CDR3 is TGTGCCAGTAGTCGACCGGGACAGGGTACGTACGAGCAGTACTTC. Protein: CASSRPGQGTYEQYF.

For the CDR3, the DNA is TGCGCCAGCAGCCTGTATCAAGTATCGGGGGCGCTTGGAAACACCATATATTTT. It translates to CASSLYQVSGALGNTIYF. The J gene is TRBJ1-3, the V gene TRBV4-1, with D tentatively TRBD1 (6 bases). V was clipped by 4 bases and J by 3 bases, with 22 bases between them. The germline CDR1 and CDR2 sequences are MGHRA and YSYEKL. The CDR3 extends over 18 amino acids.

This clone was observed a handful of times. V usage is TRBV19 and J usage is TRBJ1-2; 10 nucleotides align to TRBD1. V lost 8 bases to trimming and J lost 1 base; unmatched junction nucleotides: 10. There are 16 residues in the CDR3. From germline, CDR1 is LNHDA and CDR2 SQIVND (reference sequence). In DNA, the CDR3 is TGTGCCAGTGGGACAGGGGTTACGATGAGTAACTATGGCTACACCTTC. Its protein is CASGTGVTMSNYGYTF.

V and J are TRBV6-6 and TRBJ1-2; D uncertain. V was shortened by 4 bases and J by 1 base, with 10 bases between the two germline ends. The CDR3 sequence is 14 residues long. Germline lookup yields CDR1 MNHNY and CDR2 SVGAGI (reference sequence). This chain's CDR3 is CASSSPPVNYGYTF. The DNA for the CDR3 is TGTGCCAGCAGTTCCCCCCCGGTTAACTATGGCTACACCTTC.

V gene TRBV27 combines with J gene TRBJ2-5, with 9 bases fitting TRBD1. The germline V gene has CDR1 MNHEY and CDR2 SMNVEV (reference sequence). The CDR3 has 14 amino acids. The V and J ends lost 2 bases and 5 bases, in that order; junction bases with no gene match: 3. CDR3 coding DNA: TGTGCCAGCAGTTTAACAGGGGGCTTGGAGACCCAGTACTTC. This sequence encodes CASSLTGGLETQYF.

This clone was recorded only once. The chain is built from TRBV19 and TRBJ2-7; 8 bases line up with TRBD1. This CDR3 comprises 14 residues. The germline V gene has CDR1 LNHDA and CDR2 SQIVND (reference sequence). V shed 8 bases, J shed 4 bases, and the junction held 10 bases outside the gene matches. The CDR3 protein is CASRGYRGIYEQYF. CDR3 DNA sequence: TGTGCCAGTCGAGGGTACAGGGGGATTTACGAGCAGTACTTC.

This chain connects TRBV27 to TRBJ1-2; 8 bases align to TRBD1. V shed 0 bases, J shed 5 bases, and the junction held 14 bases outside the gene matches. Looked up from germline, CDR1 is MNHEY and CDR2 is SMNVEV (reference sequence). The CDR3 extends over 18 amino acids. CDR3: CASSLSIAGPTGGYGYTF. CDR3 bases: TGTGCCAGCAGTTTATCGATAGCGGGTCCCACAGGGGGATATGGCTACACCTTC.

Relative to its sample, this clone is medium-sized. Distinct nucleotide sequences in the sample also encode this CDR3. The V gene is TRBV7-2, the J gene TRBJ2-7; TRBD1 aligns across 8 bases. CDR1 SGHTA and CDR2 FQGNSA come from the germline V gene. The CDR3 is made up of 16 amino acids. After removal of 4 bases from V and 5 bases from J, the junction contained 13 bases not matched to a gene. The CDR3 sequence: CASSSGRDRYRHEQYF. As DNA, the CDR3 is TGTGCCAGCAGCTCCGGAAGGGACAGGTATCGACACGAGCAGTACTTC.

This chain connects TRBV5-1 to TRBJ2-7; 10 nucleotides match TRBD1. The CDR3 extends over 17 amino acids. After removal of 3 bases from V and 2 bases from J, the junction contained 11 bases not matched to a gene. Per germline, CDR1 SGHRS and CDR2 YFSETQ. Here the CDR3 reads CASSSMGAGQGAYEQYF. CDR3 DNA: TGCGCCAGCAGCTCCATGGGGGCCGGACAGGGGGCCTACGAGCAGTACTTC.

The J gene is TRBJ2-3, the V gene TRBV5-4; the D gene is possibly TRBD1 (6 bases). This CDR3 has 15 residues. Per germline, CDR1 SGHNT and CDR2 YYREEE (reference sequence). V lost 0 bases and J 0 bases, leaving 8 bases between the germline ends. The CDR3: CASSLVTGSTDTQYF. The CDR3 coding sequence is TGTGCCAGCAGCTTGGTAACAGGGAGCACAGATACGCAGTATTTT.

The chain's CDR3 is CASSEGGLSTDTQYF. In DNA form, the CDR3 reads TGTGCCAGCAGTGAGGGCGGGCTCTCCACAGATACGCAGTATTTT. The chain uses TRBV6-4 and TRBJ2-3; TRBD2 is a possible D gene (5 bases). Trimming removed 3 bases at V and 2 bases at J, with 12 bases between. The CDR3 runs 15 residues. Germline V CDR1 and CDR2: MRHNA, SNTAGT.

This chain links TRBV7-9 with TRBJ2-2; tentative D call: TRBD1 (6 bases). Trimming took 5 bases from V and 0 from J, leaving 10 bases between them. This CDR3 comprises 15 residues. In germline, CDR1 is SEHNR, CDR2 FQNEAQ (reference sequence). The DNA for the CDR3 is TGTGCCAGCAGCGACACAGGGTCGAACACCGGGGAGCTGTTTTTT. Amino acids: CASSDTGSNTGELFF.

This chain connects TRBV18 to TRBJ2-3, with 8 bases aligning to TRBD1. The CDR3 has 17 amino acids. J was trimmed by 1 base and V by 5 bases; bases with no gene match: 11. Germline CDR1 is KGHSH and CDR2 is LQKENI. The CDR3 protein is CASSSIPGTGGTDTQYF. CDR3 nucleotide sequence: TGTGCCAGCTCATCGATACCCGGGACAGGAGGCACAGATACGCAGTATTTT.

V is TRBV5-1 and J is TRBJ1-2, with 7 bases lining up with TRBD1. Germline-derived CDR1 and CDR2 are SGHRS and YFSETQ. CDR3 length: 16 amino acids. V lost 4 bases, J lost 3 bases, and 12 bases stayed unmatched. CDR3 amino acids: CASSLGTDPFDYGYTF. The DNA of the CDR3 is TGCGCCAGCAGCCTAGGGACAGATCCCTTTGACTATGGCTACACCTTC.

The CDR3 nucleotides read TGCAGCGTTGACCTGGGCCCCTACGAGCAGTACTTC. It translates to CSVDLGPYEQYF. V gene TRBV29-1 combines with J gene TRBJ2-7; unclear D gene. The CDR3 has 12 amino acids. Deletions cut 3 bases from V and 2 bases from J, with 8 bases between. Germline CDR1 reads SQVTM; CDR2 reads ANQGSEA.

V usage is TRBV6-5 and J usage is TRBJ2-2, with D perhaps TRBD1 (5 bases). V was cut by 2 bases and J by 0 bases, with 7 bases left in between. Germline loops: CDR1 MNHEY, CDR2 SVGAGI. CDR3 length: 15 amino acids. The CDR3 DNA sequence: TGTGCCAGCAGTTACGAGACAGCGAACACCGGGGAGCTGTTTTTT. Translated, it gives CASSYETANTGELFF.